Listed below are T cell receptor beta chains from one sample, sequenced in a study of T cells in Graves' hyperthyroidism and ophthalmopathy. Each CDR3 protein is one row after TCRdb ran MiXCR on the multiplex PCR reads. The sample shows 200,000 to 300,000 distinct CDR3 sequences, less than 20% of them seen only once. Sequenced material: blood. All receptors come from a woman aged 18-29 years with Graves' ophthalmopathy. The CDR3 runs from the conserved cysteine through the conserved F or W. Each record gives: clone size, J gene, V gene, D gene, CDR3 length, CDR3 DNA, CDR3 protein. A D gene is named only where the DNA matches it firmly. Clone sizes are given selectively: once, few, many, or a class where the clone is expanded.

many TRBJ2-7 TRBV27 - 14 TGTGCCAGCAGTATTCAGGGGGGACACTACGAGCAGTACTTC CASSIQGGHYEQYF
many TRBJ1-2 TRBV20-1 - 15 TGCAGTGCTAGAGACCCTACAGGGCCGGGGTGGGGCTACACCTTC CSARDPTGPGWGYTF
few TRBJ2-1 TRBV20-1 - 15 - CSATFGAGSYNEQLF
many TRBJ1-3 TRBV3-1 TRBD1 14 TGTGCCAGCAGCCCACAGGGGGTCGGAAACACCATATATTTT CASSPQGVGNTIYF
many TRBJ1-5 TRBV6-1 TRBD1 16 TGTGCCAGCAGCCCCGGGACAGGGGGCTTCAATCAGCCCCAGCATTTT CASSPGTGGFNQPQHF
many TRBJ1-5 TRBV6-1 - 15 TGTGCCAGCAGTGAGACAGGAGACGGCAATCAGCCCCAGCATTTT CASSETGDGNQPQHF
few TRBJ2-5 TRBV24-1 - 11 TGTGCCACCAGTGATGAAGAGACCCAGTACTTC CATSDEETQYF
many TRBJ1-5 TRBV20-1 - 15 TGCAGTGCTAGAGGAGCAGGGAAGAGCAATCAGCCCCAGCATTTT CSARGAGKSNQPQHF
many TRBJ2-1 TRBV6-2/TRBV6-3 - 13 TGTGCCAGCAACCCCGCCCTCTACAATGAGCAGTTCTTC CASNPALYNEQFF
many TRBJ1-2 TRBV20-1 TRBD1 17 TGCAGTGCTAGTTGGGGGTCCAGGACAGGGGTTAGCTATGGCTACACCTTC CSASWGSRTGVSYGYTF
many TRBJ2-3 TRBV4-2 - 17 TGTGCCAGCAGCCAAGATTACGGGGTTGGCGTCACAGATACGCAGTATTTT CASSQDYGVGVTDTQYF
many TRBJ1-5 TRBV28 - 17 TGTGCCAGCAGTTTAGCCGGGACGGGGGGAAGTCGGCAGCCCCAGCATTTT CASSLAGTGGSRQPQHF
many TRBJ1-6 TRBV30 - 14 TGTGCCTGGAGTGCCGGACAGTATGGTTCACCCCTCCACTTT CAWSAGQYGSPLHF
once TRBJ2-1 TRBV20-1 - 11 TGCAGTGCTATCTCGGGCAATGAGCAGTTCTTC CSAISGNEQFF
many TRBJ2-3 TRBV6-1 - 15 TGTGCCAGCAGTCCCTCCAGGCTTGGCACAGATACGCAGTATTTT CASSPSRLGTDTQYF
many TRBJ2-7 TRBV27 - 16 TGTGCCAGCAGTTCGGGACCGGGACTTAGCTCCTACGAGCAGTACTTC CASSSGPGLSSYEQYF
many TRBJ2-7 TRBV2 TRBD2 16 TGTGCCAGCAGTGCAAAGACTAGCGGGAGTTCCTACGAGCAGTACTTC CASSAKTSGSSYEQYF
many TRBJ2-3 TRBV20-1 - 13 TGCAGAGCCGTAGGGGGTGTCCTCGATACGCAGTATTTT CRAVGGVLDTQYF
many TRBJ2-1 TRBV20-1 TRBD1 14 TGCAGTGCTAGAGGGGGACAGGGTTACAATGAGCAGTTCTTC CSARGGQGYNEQFF
many TRBJ2-1 TRBV2 TRBD2 14 TGTGCCAGCAGTACTCGACTAGCGGACAGTGAGCAGTTCTTC CASSTRLADSEQFF
many TRBJ2-7 TRBV7-3 - 16 TGTGCCAGCTGCGATTCGCCGGGACTCCGATCCTACGAGCAGTACTTC CASCDSPGLRSYEQYF
many TRBJ1-1 TRBV2 - 21 TGTGCCAGCAGTGTTCTTGGCAATACCCTAGCAGTAGGAGACATGAACACTGAAGCTTTCTTT CASSVLGNTLAVGDMNTEAFF
many TRBJ2-5 TRBV20-1 TRBD1 15 TGCAGTGCTATTCCGGGACAGGGAGGAAAGGAGACCCAGTACTTC CSAIPGQGGKETQYF
many TRBJ2-3 TRBV5-1 TRBD2 15 TGCGCCAGCAGCCCCCTAGCGGGGGTCATTGATACGCAGTATTTT CASSPLAGVIDTQYF
many TRBJ1-3 TRBV2 - 14 TGTGCCAGCAGTGATACCGGCTCTGGAAACACCATATATTTT CASSDTGSGNTIYF
- TRBJ2-1 TRBV11-1 - 16 TGTGCCAGCAGCTCTGAGCAGGGGAGGGGTTACAATGAGCAGTTCTTC CASSSEQGRGYNEQFF
- TRBJ2-1 TRBV12-5 - 16 TGTGCTAGTGGTTTGGATATTTCTTCAGGATACAATGAGCAGTTCTTC CASGLDISSGYNEQFF
- TRBJ1-1 TRBV6-2/TRBV6-3 TRBD1 15 TGTGCCAGCAGTGCGACAGGGGGATATAGCACTGAAGCTTTCTTT CASSATGGYSTEAFF
many TRBJ1-2 TRBV7-2 - 14 TGTGCCAGCAGCTTAGTACAGAATAACTATGGCTACACCTTC CASSLVQNNYGYTF
many TRBJ1-6 TRBV28 - 13 TGTGCCAGCAGTCGATCGACCTATTCACCCCTCCACTTT CASSRSTYSPLHF
- TRBJ1-1 TRBV11-3 TRBD1 16 TGTGCCAGCAGCGCGGGACAGGGGTGGAGGAACACTGAAGCTTTCTTT CASSAGQGWRNTEAFF
many TRBJ2-1 TRBV11-3 - 13 TGTGCCAGCAGTCTCACTAGCTATGGTGAGCAGTTCTTC CASSLTSYGEQFF
- TRBJ2-5 TRBV18 - 15 TGTGCCAGCTCAGCACCGAGGGATGCCCAAGAGACCCAGTACTTC CASSAPRDAQETQYF
many TRBJ2-7 TRBV11-3 - 15 TGTGCCAGCAGCTTACTTGGGACATCCCCCGGCGAGCAGTACTTC CASSLLGTSPGEQYF
many TRBJ2-6 TRBV5-5 TRBD1 17 TGTGCCAGCAGCTTGAGACAGGGGACCTCTGGGGCCAACGTCCTGACTTTC CASSLRQGTSGANVLTF
many TRBJ2-5 TRBV6-2/TRBV6-3 TRBD2 14 TGTGCCAGCACCGCGGGGACTAGCGGGAGGGCTCAGTACTTC CASTAGTSGRAQYF
many TRBJ2-1 TRBV12-3/TRBV12-4 - 16 TGTGCCAGCAGTCCCCGGGGGAGCGACCTCTACAATGAGCAGTTCTTC CASSPRGSDLYNEQFF
many TRBJ2-2 TRBV27 - 16 TGTGCCAGCAGTTTCGGGACGGCTACGAACACCGGGGAGCTGTTTTTT CASSFGTATNTGELFF
many TRBJ1-2 TRBV28 - 11 TGTGCTCTGGAAGGGGACAATGGCTACACCTTC CALEGDNGYTF
many TRBJ2-3 TRBV7-9 - 13 TGTGCCAGCAGCCCAAAGGGGCCAGATACGCAGTATTTT CASSPKGPDTQYF
- TRBJ2-1 TRBV9 TRBD2 18 TGTGCCAGCAGCGTAGAAGCGGGGTACTATTCCTCCTACAATGAGCAGTTCTTC CASSVEAGYYSSYNEQFF
- TRBJ2-1 TRBV18 TRBD1 13 TGTGCCAGCTCACCCTCGACAGGGAATGAGCAGTTCTTC CASSPSTGNEQFF
few TRBJ1-2 TRBV19 TRBD1 15 TGTGCCAGTAAAGACAGGGGACTCAGGGACTATGGCTACACCTTC CASKDRGLRDYGYTF
many TRBJ2-1 TRBV7-2 - 18 TGTGCCAGCAGCTCCTTTGCGGGGATGGGGAGCTCCTACAATGAGCAGTTCTTC CASSSFAGMGSSYNEQFF